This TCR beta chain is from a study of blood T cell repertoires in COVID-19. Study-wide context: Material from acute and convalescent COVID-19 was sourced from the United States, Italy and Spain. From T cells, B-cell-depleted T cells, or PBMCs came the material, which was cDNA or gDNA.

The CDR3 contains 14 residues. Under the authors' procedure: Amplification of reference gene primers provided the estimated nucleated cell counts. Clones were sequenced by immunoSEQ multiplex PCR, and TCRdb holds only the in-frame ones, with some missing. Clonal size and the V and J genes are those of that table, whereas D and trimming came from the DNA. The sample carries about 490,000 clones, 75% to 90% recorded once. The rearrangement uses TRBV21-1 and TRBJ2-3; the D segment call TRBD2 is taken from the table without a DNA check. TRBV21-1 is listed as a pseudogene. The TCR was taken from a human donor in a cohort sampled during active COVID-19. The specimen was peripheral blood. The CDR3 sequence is CASRSGASTDTQYF. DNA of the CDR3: TGTGCCAGCAGAAGCGGGGCTTCCACAGATACGCAGTATTTT.